Listed below are T cell receptor beta chains from one sample, sequenced in a study of T cells in Graves' hyperthyroidism and ophthalmopathy. TCRdb re-called the multiplex PCR reads with MiXCR, one entry per CDR3 protein. This table holds around 380,000 distinct CDR3 sequences, approximately 13% found once. The sample consisted of blood. Receptors were obtained from a young man with Graves' hyperthyroidism that later progressed to Graves' ophthalmopathy. Each CDR3 is given with its conserved first and last residue. The order of the fields is clone size, D gene, V gene, J gene, CDR3 DNA, CDR3 protein. The D gene is left open where the match is weak. Only some rows state a clone size, as once, few, many or a class for expanded clones.

many	NA	TRBV24-1	TRBJ2-7	TGTGCCACCAGCAGGACCTACGAGCAGTACTTC	CATSRTYEQYF
many	TRBD1	TRBV6-1	TRBJ1-1	TGTGCCAGCAGTGGCCGACAGGGAGGGATTACTGAAGCTTTCTTT	CASSGRQGGITEAFF
NA	TRBD2	TRBV7-9	TRBJ2-1	TGTGCCAGCAGATACCCGGGACTAGCGTACTACAATGAGCAGTTCTTC	CASRYPGLAYYNEQFF
many	NA	TRBV12-3/TRBV12-4	TRBJ1-6	TGTGCCAGCAGTTTAAGGACGGAAAATTCACCCCTCCACTTT	CASSLRTENSPLHF
NA	TRBD2	TRBV3-1	TRBJ2-1	TGTGCCAGCAGCCGCGATCTAGCGGGGGGGATTTACAATGAGCAGTTCTTC	CASSRDLAGGIYNEQFF
few	NA	TRBV27	TRBJ2-1	TGTGCCAGCAGTCCCTTTGGGGGGAGGTTGAATGAGCAGTTCTTC	CASSPFGGRLNEQFF
many	TRBD2	TRBV11-2	TRBJ2-5	TGTGCCAGCAGCTTATCTTCCAGCCTAGCGGGGGGTGAGACCCAGTACTTC	CASSLSSSLAGGETQYF
NA	NA	TRBV15	TRBJ1-1	TGTGCCACCAGCAGAGACCTGACAGTAGGGTTACGGTACACTGAAGCTTTCTTT	CATSRDLTVGLRYTEAFF
few	NA	TRBV14	TRBJ1-6	TGTGCCAGCAGCCAAGATCCCAGGGGTTGGAATTCACCCCTCCACTTT	CASSQDPRGWNSPLHF
many	NA	TRBV6-1	TRBJ1-6	TGTGCCAGCAGTGAAAGCGTCCCGGCGGCTTCTAATTCACCCCTCCACTTT	CASSESVPAASNSPLHF
once	NA	TRBV7-6	TRBJ2-1	TGTGCCAGCAGCCCGCCCGGGAACCTAAGACACAATGAGCAGTTCTTC	CASSPPGNLRHNEQFF
NA	TRBD1	TRBV19	TRBJ2-5	TGTGCCAGTAGTGGGTCAGGGGGCGGGGAGACCCAGTACTTC	CASSGSGGGETQYF
many	NA	TRBV28	TRBJ1-1	TGTGCCAGCAGTTTATTTTGGGGGGCAGAAGCTTTCTTT	CASSLFWGAEAFF
NA	NA	TRBV9	TRBJ1-2	TGTGCCAGCAGCGCCCCTTTGGGGGCCCAGGGCTACACCTTC	CASSAPLGAQGYTF
few	TRBD2	TRBV9	TRBJ2-1	TGTGCCAGCAGCCCTCGACCGGGACTAGCAAATGAGCAGTTCTTC	CASSPRPGLANEQFF
many	NA	TRBV7-9	TRBJ2-3	TGTGCCAGCAGCTTGCCCCCGACAGCAGATCCTAGCACAGATACGCAGTATTTT	CASSLPPTADPSTDTQYF
NA	NA	TRBV18	TRBJ1-5	TGTGCCAGCTCACCACTAAGCGGGCGTAGCAATCAGCCCCAGCATTTT	CASSPLSGRSNQPQHF
NA	TRBD1	TRBV20-1	TRBJ2-5	TGCAGTGCTAGACTCGGGACAGGGGCGGGGGAGACCCAGTACTTC	CSARLGTGAGETQYF
many	NA	TRBV2	TRBJ2-1	TGTGCCAGCCATCGGCAGGGTGGACAGTTCTTC	CASHRQGGQFF
many	NA	TRBV12-3/TRBV12-4	TRBJ2-6	TGTGCCAGCAGTTTCGGACCTTCTGGGGCCAACGTCCTGACTTTC	CASSFGPSGANVLTF
NA	NA	TRBV7-9	TRBJ1-4	TGTGCCAGCAGCGCGGGGTTTAGTACAACTAATGAAAAACTGTTTTTT	CASSAGFSTTNEKLFF
many	NA	TRBV11-2	TRBJ1-3	TGTGCCAGCAGCTTAGAGGCAGGGCACTCTGGAAACACCATATATTTT	CASSLEAGHSGNTIYF
few	NA	TRBV10-3	TRBJ1-1	TGTGCCATCAGGGGGAGTGAGTACATGAACACTGAAGCTTTCTTT	CAIRGSEYMNTEAFF
many	NA	TRBV7-9	TRBJ1-2	TGTGCCAGCAGCTTAGTCGGCAGGGAGGAATATGGCTACACCTTC	CASSLVGREEYGYTF
NA	NA	TRBV3-1	TRBJ2-1	TGTGCCAGCAGCCAACCTTCTAGGGGTGGCTACAATGAGCAGTTCTTC	CASSQPSRGGYNEQFF
many	NA	TRBV10-1	TRBJ1-3	TGCGCCAGCAGTGGACAGCTCTCTGGAAACACCATATATTTT	CASSGQLSGNTIYF
NA	NA	TRBV5-1	TRBJ1-4	TGCGCCAGCGGACAAGGAGCAACTAATGAAAAACTGTTTTTT	CASGQGATNEKLFF
many	NA	TRBV14	TRBJ2-7	TGTGCCAGCAGCCCCCGCCCCTACGAGCAGTACTTC	CASSPRPYEQYF
many	NA	TRBV20-1	TRBJ1-1	TGCAGGGCCGGGACGAACACTGAAGCTTTCTTT	CRAGTNTEAFF
few	NA	TRBV28	TRBJ2-1	TGTGCCAGCAGCCCTAGCCATGAGCAGTTCTTC	CASSPSHEQFF
many	TRBD1	TRBV20-1	TRBJ1-2	TGCAGTGCTAGGGTTACCGGGACAGATGGCTACACCTTC	CSARVTGTDGYTF
many	TRBD2	TRBV12-3/TRBV12-4	TRBJ2-5	TGTGCCAGCGGGCGGGGGGGCCCGGAGACCCAGTACTTC	CASGRGGPETQYF
many	NA	TRBV7-2	TRBJ2-3	TGTGCCAGCAGCATAGGGGGATCTACAGATACGCAGTATTTT	CASSIGGSTDTQYF
many	NA	TRBV18	TRBJ1-1	TGTGCCAGCTCACCCGGCACAGGGTTCGAAGCTTTCTTT	CASSPGTGFEAFF
few	NA	TRBV4-1	TRBJ1-5	TGCGCCAGCAGCCAAGTTATCGGGAGTAGCAATCAGCCCCAGCATTTT	CASSQVIGSSNQPQHF
few	TRBD1	TRBV5-4	TRBJ1-6	TGTGCCAGCAGCATAATGGGACAGTCCATTTCACCCCTCCACTTT	CASSIMGQSISPLHF
NA	NA	TRBV6-1	TRBJ1-6	TGTGCCAGCAGTGAAGCTGGCAGGGCCTATAATTCACCCCTCCACTTT	CASSEAGRAYNSPLHF